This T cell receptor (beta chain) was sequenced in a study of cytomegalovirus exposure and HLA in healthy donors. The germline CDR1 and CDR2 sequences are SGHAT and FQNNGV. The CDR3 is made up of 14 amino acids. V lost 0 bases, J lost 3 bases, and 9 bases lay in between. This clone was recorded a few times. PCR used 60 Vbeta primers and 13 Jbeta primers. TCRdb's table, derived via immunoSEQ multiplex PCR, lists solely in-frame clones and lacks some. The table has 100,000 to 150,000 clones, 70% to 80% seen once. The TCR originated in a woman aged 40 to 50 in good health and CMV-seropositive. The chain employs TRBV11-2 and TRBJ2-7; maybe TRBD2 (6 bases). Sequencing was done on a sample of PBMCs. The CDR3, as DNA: TGTGCCAGCAGCTTAGAGGGACTCTTCTACGAGCAGTACTTC. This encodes CASSLEGLFYEQYF.